These T cell receptor beta chains were read from a single sample in a study of blood T cell repertoires in COVID-19. Sequenced by immunoSEQ multiplex PCR; TCRdb stores in-frame clones only, minus some. The sample consists of 250,000 to 300,000 clones, 88% of them appearing once. Sequenced: peripheral blood. These receptors came from a woman aged 25 to 39 with COVID-19, enrolled during active disease. CDR3s include the opening cysteine and the closing phenylalanine or tryptophan. The D gene is left open where the match is weak. The listing skips clone size in some rows; elsewhere it reads once, few, many or a size class.

>TRBD1|TRBJ1-4|15|NA|TRBV6-5
CASSWGTGGNEKLFF
TGTGCCAGCAGTTGGGGGACAGGGGGAAATGAAAAACTGTTTTTT
>TRBD2|TRBJ2-3|16|NA|TRBV3-1/TRBV3-2
CASSPPGLASTDTQYF
TGTGCCAGCAGCCCTCCGGGACTAGCCTCCACAGATACGCAGTATTTT
>NA|TRBJ2-7|14|once|TRBV6-2/TRBV6-3
CASSYFGGSYEQYF
TGTGCCAGCAGTTACTTTGGCGGGTCGTACGAGCAGTACTTC
>NA|TRBJ2-2|16|NA|TRBV9
CASSGPRAGGPGELFF
TGTGCCAGCAGCGGGCCCAGGGCAGGGGGGCCCGGGGAGCTGTTTTTT
>NA|TRBJ2-1|16|few|TRBV3-1/TRBV3-2
CASSPVLRFQYNEQFF
TGTGCCAGCAGCCCCGTCCTCCGCTTTCAGTACAATGAGCAGTTCTTC
>TRBD1|TRBJ1-2|13|once|TRBV9
CASSAGQGEGYTF
TGTGCCAGCAGCGCCGGACAGGGAGAGGGCTACACCTTC
>NA|TRBJ2-1|14|NA|TRBV24-1
CATSSRGSYNEQFF
TGTGCCACCAGTAGCAGGGGCTCCTACAATGAGCAGTTCTTC
>NA|TRBJ2-3|14|NA|TRBV5-1
CASRQGPSTDTQYF
TGCGCCAGCAGACAGGGACCTAGCACAGATACGCAGTATTTT
>TRBD2|TRBJ2-7|17|NA|TRBV2
CASSEAGREAPTYEQYF
TGTGCCAGCAGTGAGGCCGGGAGGGAAGCTCCGACCTACGAGCAGTACTTC
>NA|TRBJ2-1|16|NA|TRBV5-8
CASRERQALLQWEQFF
TGTGCCAGCAGGGAAAGACAAGCCCTCCTTCAATGGGAGCAGTTCTTC
>NA|TRBJ2-1|11|once|TRBV2
CASNLYNEQFF
TGTGCCAGCAATCTCTACAATGAGCAGTTCTTC
>NA|TRBJ1-5|14|NA|TRBV5-4
CASSLRGSNQPQHF
TGTGCCAGCAGCTTGAGGGGAAGCAATCAGCCCCAGCATTTT
>NA|TRBJ2-7|17|NA|TRBV7-8
CASSLGSWRVNLYEQYF
TGTGCCAGCAGCTTAGGCAGCTGGCGGGTGAATCTATACGAGCAGTACTTC
>TRBD1|TRBJ2-6|17|NA|TRBV28
CASIRGTGASGANVLTF
TGTGCCAGCATCCGAGGGACAGGGGCATCTGGGGCCAACGTCCTGACTTTC
>NA|TRBJ1-1|14|NA|TRBV3-1/TRBV3-2
CASSQGDKNTEAFF
TGTGCCAGCAGCCAAGGCGACAAAAACACTGAAGCTTTCTTT
>TRBD1|TRBJ2-3|13|NA|TRBV5-6
CASSSTGADTQYF
TGTGCCAGCAGCTCTACAGGGGCAGATACGCAGTATTTT
>NA|TRBJ1-1|15|NA|TRBV24-1
CATSDGSSGNTEAFF
TGTGCCACCAGTGATGGGTCCTCGGGGAACACTGAAGCTTTCTTT
>NA|TRBJ2-3|15|NA|TRBV5-1
CASSLSGKRTDTQYF
TGCGCCAGCAGCTTGTCAGGGAAAAGGACAGATACGCAGTATTTT
>TRBD1|TRBJ2-3|18|NA|TRBV7-9
CASSTMTGGGLGTDTQYF
TGTGCCAGCAGCACTATGACAGGGGGCGGACTGGGCACAGATACGCAGTATTTT
>TRBD1|TRBJ1-2|16|NA|TRBV28
CASSLPFRQGGYGYTF
TGTGCCAGCAGTTTACCCTTTAGACAGGGAGGCTATGGCTACACCTTC
>NA|TRBJ1-1|14|NA|TRBV5-1
CASSLTGQNTEAFF
TGCGCCAGCAGCTTGACTGGACAGAACACTGAAGCTTTCTTT
>NA|TRBJ1-5|12|once|TRBV29-1
CSAGQINQPQHF
TGCAGCGCCGGACAGATAAATCAGCCCCAGCATTTT
>TRBD2|TRBJ2-7|15|NA|TRBV6-5
CASSPKREAFYEQYF
TGTGCCAGCAGCCCCAAGCGGGAGGCGTTCTACGAGCAGTACTTC
>TRBD1|TRBJ1-5|14|NA|TRBV5-1
CASRRDSASQPQHF
TGCGCCAGCCGTCGGGACAGCGCCTCTCAGCCCCAGCATTTT
>NA|TRBJ2-3|14|NA|TRBV5-1
CASSLRQDTDTQYF
TGCGCCAGCAGCCTACGACAGGACACAGATACGCAGTATTTT
>TRBD2|TRBJ2-2|15|NA|TRBV7-2
CASSLGLAGTGELFF
TGTGCCAGCAGCTTAGGGCTAGCGGGAACGGGGGAGCTGTTTTTT
>TRBD2|TRBJ2-7|16|NA|TRBV7-9
CASSSPSSGSLYEQYF
TGTGCCAGCAGCTCTCCCAGTAGCGGGAGCCTATACGAGCAGTACTTC
>TRBD1|TRBJ1-6|14|once|TRBV6-6
CASTGQGRGSPLHF
TGTGCCAGCACCGGACAGGGGAGAGGTTCACCCCTCCACTTT
>NA|TRBJ2-7|16|NA|TRBV7-2
CASSLGGTTTPYEQYF
TGTGCCAGCAGCTTAGGGGGCACGACCACCCCCTACGAGCAGTACTTC
>TRBD2|TRBJ2-1|15|once|TRBV5-8
CASSRSTSGMHEQFF
TGTGCCAGCAGCCGGTCGACTAGCGGGATGCATGAGCAGTTCTTC
>NA|TRBJ2-2|13|NA|TRBV29-1
CSVGSSRTGELFF
TGCAGCGTTGGGTCTAGTCGCACCGGGGAGCTGTTTTTT
>TRBD2|TRBJ2-1|15|NA|TRBV3-1/TRBV3-2
CASSPLTSGYNEQFF
TGTGCCAGCAGCCCACTGACTAGCGGCTACAATGAGCAGTTCTTC
>NA|TRBJ2-3|15|NA|TRBV7-8
CASSLRSGNVDTQYF
TGTGCCAGCAGTCTTAGGTCCGGGAATGTGGATACGCAGTATTTT
>NA|TRBJ2-3|12|NA|TRBV10-3
CAISDSTDTQYF
TGTGCCATCAGTGATTCTACAGATACGCAGTATTTT
>TRBD1|TRBJ2-6|19|NA|TRBV3-1/TRBV3-2
CASSQTGQGILSGANVLTF
TGTGCCAGCAGCCAGACGGGACAGGGTATACTCTCTGGGGCCAACGTCCTGACTTTC
>NA|TRBJ1-4|15|NA|TRBV6-1
CASSETGLPGEKLFF
TGTGCCAGCAGTGAAACCGGACTTCCTGGGGAAAAACTGTTTTTT
>TRBD2|TRBJ2-7|15|once|TRBV6-5
CASSRQTSGSYEQYF
TGTGCCAGCAGTCGCCAGACTAGCGGCTCCTACGAGCAGTACTTC
>TRBD2|TRBJ2-1|15|NA|TRBV6-5
CASSYSRLAINEQFF
TGTGCCAGCAGTTACTCTCGACTAGCGATCAATGAGCAGTTCTTC
>TRBD1|TRBJ2-7|13|NA|TRBV3-1/TRBV3-2
CASSQAGGNEQYF
TGTGCCAGCAGCCAGGCAGGGGGCAACGAGCAGTACTTC
>TRBD2|TRBJ2-7|15|few|TRBV11-3
CASSLTSGDSYEQYF
TGTGCCAGCAGCTTGACTAGCGGAGACTCCTACGAGCAGTACTTC
>TRBD1|TRBJ1-3|15|NA|TRBV29-1
CSAKDRAGSGNTIYF
TGCAGCGCAAAGGACAGGGCGGGCTCTGGAAACACCATATATTTT
>NA|TRBJ1-1|13|once|TRBV12-3/TRBV12-4
CASSTPRGTEAFF
TGTGCCAGCAGCACCCCAAGGGGCACTGAAGCTTTCTTT
>NA|TRBJ2-5|12|NA|TRBV7-2
CASSLRGETQYF
TGTGCCAGCAGCTTAAGGGGGGAGACCCAGTACTTC
>NA|TRBJ2-7|12|NA|TRBV7-2
CASSPSSEEQYF
TGTGCCAGCAGCCCTTCCTCGGAGGAGCAGTACTTC
>NA|TRBJ2-5|14|NA|TRBV14
CASSRRRAEGTQYF
TGTGCCAGCAGCCGTCGTAGGGCCGAGGGGACCCAGTACTTC
>NA|TRBJ1-2|16|NA|TRBV24-1
CATSDPQTERFYGYTF
TGTGCCACCAGTGATCCCCAGACAGAGCGTTTCTATGGCTACACCTTC
>TRBD2|TRBJ2-5|16|NA|TRBV5-6
CASSRLSGRAGETQYF
TGTGCCAGCAGCCGTCTTAGCGGGAGGGCCGGTGAGACCCAGTACTTC
>TRBD2|TRBJ2-2|15|NA|TRBV9
CASSEGLAGGGELFF
TGTGCCAGCAGCGAAGGACTAGCGGGAGGCGGGGAGCTGTTTTTT
>TRBD1|TRBJ1-6|16|NA|TRBV15
CATSSWISGGHTPLHF
TGTGCCACCAGCAGCTGGATATCAGGGGGCCACACACCCCTCCACTTT
>NA|TRBJ1-1|15|NA|TRBV19
CASSRGAGVGTEAFF
TGTGCCAGTAGCCGGGGGGCAGGGGTTGGTACTGAAGCTTTCTTT
>TRBD2|TRBJ2-3|16|NA|TRBV18
CASSLGLAGGPDTQYF
TGTGCCAGCTCACTGGGACTAGCGGGAGGGCCAGATACGCAGTATTTT